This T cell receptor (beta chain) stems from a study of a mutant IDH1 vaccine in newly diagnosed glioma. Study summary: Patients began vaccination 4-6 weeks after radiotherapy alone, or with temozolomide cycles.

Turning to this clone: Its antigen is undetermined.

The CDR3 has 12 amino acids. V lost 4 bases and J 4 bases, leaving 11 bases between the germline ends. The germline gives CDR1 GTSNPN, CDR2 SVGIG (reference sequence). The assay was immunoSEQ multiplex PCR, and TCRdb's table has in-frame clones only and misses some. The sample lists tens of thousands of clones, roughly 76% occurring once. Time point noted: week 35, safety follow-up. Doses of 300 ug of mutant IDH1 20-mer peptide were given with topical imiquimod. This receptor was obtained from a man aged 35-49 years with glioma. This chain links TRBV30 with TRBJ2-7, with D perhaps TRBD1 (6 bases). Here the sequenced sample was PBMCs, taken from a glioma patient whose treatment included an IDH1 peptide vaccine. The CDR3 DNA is TGTGCCTGGATAACGGACAGATACGAGCAGTACTTC. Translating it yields CAWITDRYEQYF. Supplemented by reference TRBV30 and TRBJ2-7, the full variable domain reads SQTIHQWPATLVQPVGSPLSLECTVEGTSNPNLYWYRQAAGRGLQLLFYSVGIGQISSEVPQNLSASRPQDRQFILSSKKLLLSDSGFYLCAWITDRYEQYFGPGTRLTVT.